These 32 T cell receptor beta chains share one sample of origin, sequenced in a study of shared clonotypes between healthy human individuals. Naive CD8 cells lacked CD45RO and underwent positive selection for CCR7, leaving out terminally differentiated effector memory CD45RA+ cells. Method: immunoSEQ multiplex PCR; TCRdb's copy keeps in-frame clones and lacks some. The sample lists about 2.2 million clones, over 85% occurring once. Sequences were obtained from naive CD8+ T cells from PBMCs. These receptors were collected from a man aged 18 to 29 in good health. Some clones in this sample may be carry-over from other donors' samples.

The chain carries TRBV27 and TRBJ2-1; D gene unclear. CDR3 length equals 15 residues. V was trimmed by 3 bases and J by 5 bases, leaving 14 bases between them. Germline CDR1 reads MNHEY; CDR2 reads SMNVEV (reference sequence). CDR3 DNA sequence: TGTGCCAGCAGTTTCTCCCCCGGAGCTAACAATGAGCAGTTCTTC. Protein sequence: CASSFSPGANNEQFF.

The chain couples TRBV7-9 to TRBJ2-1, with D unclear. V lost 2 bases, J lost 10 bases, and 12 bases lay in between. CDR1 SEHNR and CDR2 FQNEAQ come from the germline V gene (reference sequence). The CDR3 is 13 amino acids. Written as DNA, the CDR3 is TGTGCCAGCAGCTTACTCCTAGTCTCGGAGCAGTTCTTC. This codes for CASSLLLVSEQFF.

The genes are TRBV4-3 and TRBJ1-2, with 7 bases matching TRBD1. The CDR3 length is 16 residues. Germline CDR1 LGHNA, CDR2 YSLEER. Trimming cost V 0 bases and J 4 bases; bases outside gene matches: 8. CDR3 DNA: TGCGCCAGCAGCCAAGATAAATTAGGGGGCGGCTATGGCTACACCTTC. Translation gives CASSQDKLGGGYGYTF.

Here the CDR3 DNA reads TGTGCCAGCAGCACCGGGACAGCGACGGGTGAAAAACTGTTTTTT. Translation: CASSTGTATGEKLFF. The chain is built from TRBV9 and TRBJ1-4, with 7 bases identical to TRBD1. Germline-derived CDR1 and CDR2 are SGDLS and YYNGEE. The CDR3 has 15 residues. V lost 4 bases to trimming and J lost 7 bases; unmatched junction nucleotides: 10.

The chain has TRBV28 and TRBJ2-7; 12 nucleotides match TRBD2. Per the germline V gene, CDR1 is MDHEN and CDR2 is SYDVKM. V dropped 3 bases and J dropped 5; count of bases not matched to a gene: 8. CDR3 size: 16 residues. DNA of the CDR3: TGTGCCAGCAGTTTTATGACTAGCGGGAGTTTCGACGAGCAGTACTTC. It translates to CASSFMTSGSFDEQYF.

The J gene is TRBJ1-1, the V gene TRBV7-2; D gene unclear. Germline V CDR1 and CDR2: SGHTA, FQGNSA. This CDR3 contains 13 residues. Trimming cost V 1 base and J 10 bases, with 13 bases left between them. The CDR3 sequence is CASSLGTPIGAFF. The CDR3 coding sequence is TGTGCCAGCAGCTTAGGGACCCCGATAGGAGCTTTCTTT. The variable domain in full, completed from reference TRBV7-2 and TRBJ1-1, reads GAGVSQSPSNKVTEKGKDVELRCDPISGHTALYWYRQSLGQGLEFLIYFQGNSAPDKSGLPSDRFSAERTGGSVSTLTIQRTQQEDSAVYLCASSLGTPIGAFFGQGTRLTVV.

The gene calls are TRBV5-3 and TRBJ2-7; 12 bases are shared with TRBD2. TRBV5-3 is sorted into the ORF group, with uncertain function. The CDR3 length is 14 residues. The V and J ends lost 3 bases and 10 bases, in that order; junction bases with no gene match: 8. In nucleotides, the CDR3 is TGTGCCAGAAGCTGGGGACTAGCGGGCCGAGAACAGTACTTC. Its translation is CARSWGLAGREQYF.

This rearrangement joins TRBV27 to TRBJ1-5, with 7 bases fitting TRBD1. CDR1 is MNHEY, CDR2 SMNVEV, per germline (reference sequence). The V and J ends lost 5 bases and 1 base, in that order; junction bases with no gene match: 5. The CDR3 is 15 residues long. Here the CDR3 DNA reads TGTGCCAGCAGTCAGGGGGTATTAAGCAATCAGCCCCAGCATTTT. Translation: CASSQGVLSNQPQHF.

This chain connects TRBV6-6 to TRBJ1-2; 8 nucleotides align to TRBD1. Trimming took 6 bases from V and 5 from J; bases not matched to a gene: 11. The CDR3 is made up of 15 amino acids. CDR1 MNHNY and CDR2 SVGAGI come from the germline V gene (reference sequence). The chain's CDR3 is CASSSTGGLLYGYTF. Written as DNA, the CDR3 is TGTGCCAGCAGCTCTACAGGGGGTTTGTTGTATGGCTACACCTTC.

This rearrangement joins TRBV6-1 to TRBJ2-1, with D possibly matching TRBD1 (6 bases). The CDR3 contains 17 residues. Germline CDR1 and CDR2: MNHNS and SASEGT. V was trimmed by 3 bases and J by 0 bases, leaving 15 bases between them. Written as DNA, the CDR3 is TGTGCCAGCAGTGAGCCACTCGACAGGTCCTCCTACAATGAGCAGTTCTTC. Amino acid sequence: CASSEPLDRSSYNEQFF.

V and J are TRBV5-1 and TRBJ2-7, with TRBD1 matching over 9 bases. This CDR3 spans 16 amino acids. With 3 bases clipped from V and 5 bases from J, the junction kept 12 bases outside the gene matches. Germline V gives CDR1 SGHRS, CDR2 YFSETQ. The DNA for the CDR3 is TGCGCCAGCAGCTCCCAGTTCGGGACAGGGATCGACGAGCAGTACTTC. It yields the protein CASSSQFGTGIDEQYF.

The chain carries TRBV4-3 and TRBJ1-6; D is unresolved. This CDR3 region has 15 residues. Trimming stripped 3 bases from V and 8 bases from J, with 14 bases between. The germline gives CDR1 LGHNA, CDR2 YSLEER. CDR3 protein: CASSQYRSGDSPLHF. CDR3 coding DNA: TGCGCCAGCAGCCAGTACCGGTCCGGGGATTCACCCCTCCACTTT.

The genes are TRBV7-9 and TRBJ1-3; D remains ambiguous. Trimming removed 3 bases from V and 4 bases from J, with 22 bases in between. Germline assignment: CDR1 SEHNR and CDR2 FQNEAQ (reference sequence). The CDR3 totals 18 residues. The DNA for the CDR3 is TGTGCCAGCAGCTTTCCGACGGCACCATCTCAAGAAGGAAACACCATATATTTT. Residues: CASSFPTAPSQEGNTIYF.

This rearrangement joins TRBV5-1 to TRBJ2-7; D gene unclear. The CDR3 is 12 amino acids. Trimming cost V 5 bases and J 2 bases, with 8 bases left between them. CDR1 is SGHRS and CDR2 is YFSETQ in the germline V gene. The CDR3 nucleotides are TGCGCCAGCAGTGACACAGCCTACGAGCAGTACTTC. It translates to CASSDTAYEQYF.

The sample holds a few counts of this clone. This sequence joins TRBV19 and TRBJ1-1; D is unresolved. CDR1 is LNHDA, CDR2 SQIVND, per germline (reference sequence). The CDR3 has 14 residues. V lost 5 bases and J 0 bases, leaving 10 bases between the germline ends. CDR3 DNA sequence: TGTGCCAGTAGTGAGCCGGGGATGAACACTGAAGCTTTCTTT. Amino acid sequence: CASSEPGMNTEAFF.

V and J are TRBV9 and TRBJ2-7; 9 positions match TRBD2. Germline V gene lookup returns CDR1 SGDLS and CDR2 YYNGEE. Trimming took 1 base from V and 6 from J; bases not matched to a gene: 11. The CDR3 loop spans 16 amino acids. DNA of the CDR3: TGTGCCAGCAGCGTAAGTAGCGGGAGTTTTTTCGGCGAGCAGTACTTC. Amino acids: CASSVSSGSFFGEQYF.

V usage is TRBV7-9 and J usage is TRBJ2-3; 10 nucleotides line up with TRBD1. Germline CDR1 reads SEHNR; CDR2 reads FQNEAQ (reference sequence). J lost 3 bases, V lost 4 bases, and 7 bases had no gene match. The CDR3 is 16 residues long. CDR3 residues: CASSWRQGAGTDTQYF. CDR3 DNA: TGTGCCAGCAGCTGGCGACAGGGGGCCGGGACAGATACGCAGTATTTT.

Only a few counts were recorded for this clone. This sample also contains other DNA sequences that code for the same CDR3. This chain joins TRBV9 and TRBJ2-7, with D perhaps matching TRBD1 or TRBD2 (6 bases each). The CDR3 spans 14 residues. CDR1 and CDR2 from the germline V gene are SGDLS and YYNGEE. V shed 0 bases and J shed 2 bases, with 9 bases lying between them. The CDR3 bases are TGTGCCAGCAGCGTAGGGGGGGCCACCTACGAGCAGTACTTC. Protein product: CASSVGGATYEQYF.

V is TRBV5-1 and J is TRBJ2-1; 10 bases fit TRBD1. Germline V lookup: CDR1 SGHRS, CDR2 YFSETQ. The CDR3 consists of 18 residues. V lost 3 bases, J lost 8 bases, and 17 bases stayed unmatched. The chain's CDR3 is CASSSGTGAPRGVDEQFF. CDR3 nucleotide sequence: TGCGCCAGCAGCTCAGGGACAGGGGCGCCCAGAGGTGTCGATGAGCAGTTCTTC.

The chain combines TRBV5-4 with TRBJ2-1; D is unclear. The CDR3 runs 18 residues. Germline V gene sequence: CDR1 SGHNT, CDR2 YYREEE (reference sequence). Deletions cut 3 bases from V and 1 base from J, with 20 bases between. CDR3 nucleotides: TGTGCCAGCAGCTCATACCTCAGACACGCGACGTCCTACAATGAGCAGTTCTTC. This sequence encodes CASSSYLRHATSYNEQFF.

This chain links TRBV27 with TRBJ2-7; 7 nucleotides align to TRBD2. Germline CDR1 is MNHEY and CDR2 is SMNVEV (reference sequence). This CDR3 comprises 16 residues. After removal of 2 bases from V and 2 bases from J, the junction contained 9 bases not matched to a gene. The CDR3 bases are TGTGCCAGCAGTTTAGTCAATACCGCGGGAGCCTACGAGCAGTACTTC. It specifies CASSLVNTAGAYEQYF.

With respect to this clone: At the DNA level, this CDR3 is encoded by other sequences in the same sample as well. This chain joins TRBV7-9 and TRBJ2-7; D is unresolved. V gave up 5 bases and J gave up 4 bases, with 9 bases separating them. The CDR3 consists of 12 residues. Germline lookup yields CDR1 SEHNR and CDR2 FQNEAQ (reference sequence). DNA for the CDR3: TGTGCCAGCAGCCCAGGACGGTACGAGCAGTACTTC. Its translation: CASSPGRYEQYF.

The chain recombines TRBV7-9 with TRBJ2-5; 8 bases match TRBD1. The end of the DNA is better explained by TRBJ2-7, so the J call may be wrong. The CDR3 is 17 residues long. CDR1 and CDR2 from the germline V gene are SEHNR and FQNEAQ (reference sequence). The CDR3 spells CASSLVFGDRTPYEQYF. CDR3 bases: TGTGCCAGCAGCTTAGTGTTCGGGGACAGGACTCCCTACGAGCAGTACTTC.

The CDR3 sequence: CASSFTRDLGVETQYF. The CDR3 DNA sequence: TGTGCCAGCAGTTTCACACGGGACCTCGGAGTAGAGACCCAGTACTTC. The rearrangement links TRBV28 to TRBJ2-5, with D perhaps TRBD1 or TRBD2 (5 bases each). Trimming shortened V by 3 bases and J by 4 bases, and 18 bases separated the two germline ends. Germline assignment: CDR1 MDHEN and CDR2 SYDVKM. The CDR3 runs 16 residues. The full variable domain, its missing parts supplied by reference TRBV28 and TRBJ2-5, is DVKVTQSSRYLVKRTGEKVFLECVQDMDHENMFWYRQDPGLGLRLIYFSYDVKMKEKGDIPEGYSVSREKKERFSLILESASTNQTSMYLCASSFTRDLGVETQYFGPGTRLLVL.

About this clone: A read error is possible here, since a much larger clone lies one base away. The CDR3: CASSLGASYEQYF. CDR3 DNA sequence: TGTGCCAGCAGTTTGGGGGCCTCCTACGAGCAGTACTTC. This chain joins TRBV27 and TRBJ2-5; TRBD1 might be the D (6 bases). The end of the DNA is better explained by TRBJ2-7, so the J call may be wrong. The CDR3 sequence is 13 residues long. Per the germline V gene, CDR1 is MNHEY and CDR2 is SMNVEV (reference sequence).

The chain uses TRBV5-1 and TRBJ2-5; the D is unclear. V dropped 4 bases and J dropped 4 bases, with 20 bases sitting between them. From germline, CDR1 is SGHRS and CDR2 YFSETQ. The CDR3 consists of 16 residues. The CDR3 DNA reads TGCGCCAGCAGCGATTCTCTCGGGCGTATCCCAGAGACCCAGTACTTC. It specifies CASSDSLGRIPETQYF.

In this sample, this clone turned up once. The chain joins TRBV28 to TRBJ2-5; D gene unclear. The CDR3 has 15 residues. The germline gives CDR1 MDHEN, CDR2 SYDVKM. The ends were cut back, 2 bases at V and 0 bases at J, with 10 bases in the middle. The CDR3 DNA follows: TGTGCCAGCAGTTTAGCGGTCAGCTACCAAGAGACCCAGTACTTC. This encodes CASSLAVSYQETQYF.

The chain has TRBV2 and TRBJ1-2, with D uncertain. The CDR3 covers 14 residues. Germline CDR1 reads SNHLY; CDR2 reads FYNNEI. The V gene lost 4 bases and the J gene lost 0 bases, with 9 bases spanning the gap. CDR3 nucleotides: TGTGCCAGCAGTGCCCGGGGAACTAACTATGGCTACACCTTC. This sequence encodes CASSARGTNYGYTF.

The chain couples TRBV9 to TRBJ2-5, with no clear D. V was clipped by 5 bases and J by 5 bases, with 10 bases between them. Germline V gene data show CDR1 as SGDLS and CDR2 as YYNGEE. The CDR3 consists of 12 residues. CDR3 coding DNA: TGTGCCAGCAGTTCAACCATGGAGACCCAGTACTTC. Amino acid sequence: CASSSTMETQYF. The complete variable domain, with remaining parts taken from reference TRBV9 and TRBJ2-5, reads DSGVTQTPKHLITATGQRVTLRCSPRSGDLSVYWYQQSLDQGLQFLIQYYNGEERAKGNILERFSAQQFPDLHSELNLSSLELGDSALYFCASSSTMETQYFGPGTRLLVL.

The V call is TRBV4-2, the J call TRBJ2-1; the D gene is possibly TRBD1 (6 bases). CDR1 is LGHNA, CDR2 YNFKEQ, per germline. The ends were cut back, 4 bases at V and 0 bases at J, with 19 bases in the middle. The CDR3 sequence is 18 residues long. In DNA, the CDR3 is TGTGCCAGCAGCCCTCTTGGGCCAGGGGTAGACTCCTACAATGAGCAGTTCTTC. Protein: CASSPLGPGVDSYNEQFF.

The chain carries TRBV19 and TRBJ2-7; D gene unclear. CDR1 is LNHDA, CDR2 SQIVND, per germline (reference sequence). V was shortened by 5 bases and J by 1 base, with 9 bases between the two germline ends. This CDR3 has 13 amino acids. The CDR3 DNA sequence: TGTGCCAGTAGTTTTCACAGTTCCTACGAGCAGTACTTC. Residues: CASSFHSSYEQYF.

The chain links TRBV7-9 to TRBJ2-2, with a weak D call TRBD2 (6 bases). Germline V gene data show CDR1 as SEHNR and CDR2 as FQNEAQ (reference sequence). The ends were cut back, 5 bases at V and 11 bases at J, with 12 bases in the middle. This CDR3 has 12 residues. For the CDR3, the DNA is TGTGCCAGCAGCCCCGGGACTTCCGAGCTGTTTTTT. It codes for CASSPGTSELFF.